One sample yielded the 25 T cell receptor beta chains listed below, sequenced in a study of blood T cell repertoires in COVID-19. Profiled with immunoSEQ multiplex PCR; TCRdb holds only in-frame clones, not every one. Of about 160,000 clones detected, 76% appear once; the ten largest clones hold 3.7%. Sequenced input: peripheral blood. The receptors derive from a woman older than 75 with acute or convalescent COVID-19.

V is TRBV19 and J is TRBJ1-2; weak D call: TRBD1 (5 bases). The CDR3 runs to 14 residues. V was trimmed by 2 bases and J by 7 bases, leaving 14 bases between them. Germline lookup yields CDR1 LNHDA and CDR2 SQIVND (reference sequence). The CDR3 DNA reads TGTGCCAGTAGTATAACCGGGGGAGATGCTGGCTACACCTTC. Residues: CASSITGGDAGYTF.

The genes are TRBV12-5 and TRBJ2-1, with 7 bases that match TRBD1. J gave up 2 bases and V 1 base, and 8 bases lay outside the gene matches. Germline V gene lookup returns CDR1 LGHNT and CDR2 FRNRAP. The CDR3 totals 17 residues. The CDR3 DNA follows: TGTGCTAGTGGTTTGGCAATTACCGGGACAGCCTACAATGAGCAGTTCTTC. Translated, it gives CASGLAITGTAYNEQFF.

In its sample, this clone was seen once. This chain joins TRBV3-1 (or the pseudogene TRBV3-2) and TRBJ2-3, with 7 bases that match TRBD1. Germline CDR1 and CDR2: LGHDT and YNNKEL (reference sequence). V lost 3 bases, J lost 7 bases, and 7 bases stayed unmatched. CDR3 length equals 14 residues. CDR3: CASSHRQGLHTQYF. CDR3 nucleotides: TGTGCCAGCAGCCATCGACAGGGTCTCCATACGCAGTATTTT.

The J gene is TRBJ1-5, the V gene TRBV30, with D possibly TRBD1 on 5 matching bases. The germline V and J ends were trimmed by 4 bases and 4 bases, with 14 bases remaining between them. The CDR3 is 14 amino acids. Germline V gene sequence: CDR1 GTSNPN, CDR2 SVGIG (reference sequence). CDR3 in DNA: TGTGCCTGGACACTGGGGGAGGGTAATCAGCCCCAGCATTTT. This encodes CAWTLGEGNQPQHF.

The rearrangement joins TRBV19 to TRBJ2-7; 7 nucleotides align to TRBD1. The CDR3 runs 15 residues. Germline V gives CDR1 LNHDA, CDR2 SQIVND (reference sequence). Germline trimming cut 4 bases from V and 3 bases from J; bases unmatched to any gene: 9. This chain's CDR3 is CASSSRRQGGYEQYF. For the CDR3, the DNA is TGTGCCAGTAGTAGCCGTCGACAGGGCGGCTACGAGCAGTACTTC.

The genes are TRBV5-1 and TRBJ1-4, with a weak D call TRBD1 (5 bases). V was cut by 4 bases and J by 3 bases, with 10 bases left in between. This CDR3 contains 14 residues. Germline-derived CDR1 and CDR2 are SGHRS and YFSETQ. The CDR3 spells CASSIGGSNEKLFF. In DNA form, the CDR3 reads TGCGCCAGCAGCATCGGGGGTTCTAATGAAAAACTGTTTTTT.

This clone was seen once. The rearrangement joins TRBV12-3 or TRBV12-4 to TRBJ2-1; D remains ambiguous. The V gene lost 3 bases and the J gene lost 6 bases, with 6 bases spanning the gap. This CDR3 spans 12 amino acids. The CDR3 loop is CASSFFGNEQFF. The CDR3 nucleotides read TGTGCCAGCAGTTTTTTCGGCAATGAGCAGTTCTTC.

This clone was counted once. The V and J genes are TRBV15 and TRBJ2-3, with D maybe TRBD2 (5 bases). Germline CDR1 and CDR2: LNHNV and YYDKDF (reference sequence). The V end lost 1 base, the J end lost 2 bases, and 7 bases lay between the germline ends. The CDR3 runs 14 residues. The CDR3 DNA is TGTGCCACCAGCAGAGCCGGGATCACAGATACGCAGTATTTT. Translation: CATSRAGITDTQYF.

This chain joins TRBV5-1 and TRBJ2-2; D is perhaps TRBD1 (6 bases). The CDR3 length is 17 residues. V gave up 4 bases and J gave up 0 bases, with 16 bases separating them. The V gene's germline CDR1 is SGHRS and CDR2 YFSETQ. CDR3: CASSRQPGQTNTGELFF. The CDR3 nucleotides read TGCGCCAGCAGCAGACAACCGGGACAAACGAACACCGGGGAGCTGTTTTTT.

In DNA form, the CDR3 reads TGCACCAGCAGCCAAGATAGGCAGACTTCTGCTAACTATGGCTACACCTTC. It encodes CTSSQDRQTSANYGYTF. This chain uses TRBV1 with TRBJ1-2. TRBV1 is classified as a pseudogene. This CDR3 contains 17 residues.

This clone was seen only a few times. This chain connects TRBV19 to TRBJ2-1; 10 bases align to TRBD2. CDR3 length equals 13 residues. Germline V gives CDR1 LNHDA, CDR2 SQIVND (reference sequence). V was clipped by 4 bases and J by 9 bases; unmatched bases: 3. CDR3 DNA sequence: TGTGCCAGTAGTACTAGCGGGAGAAGTGAGCAGTTCTTC. It specifies CASSTSGRSEQFF. Filled out from reference TRBV19 and TRBJ2-1, the complete variable domain reads DGGITQSPKYLFRKEGQNVTLSCEQNLNHDAMYWYRQDPGQGLRLIYYSQIVNDFQKGDIAEGYSVSREKKESFPLTVTSAQKNPTAFYLCASSTSGRSEQFFGPGTRLTVL.

The chain couples TRBV3-1 (or the pseudogene TRBV3-2) to TRBJ2-5; 14 bases fit TRBD2. The V and J ends lost 4 bases and 5 bases, in that order; junction bases with no gene match: 6. Germline loops: CDR1 LGHDT, CDR2 YNNKEL (reference sequence). CDR3 length: 16 amino acids. DNA for the CDR3: TGTGCCAGCAGCCTCCCGGGACTAGCGGGAGTGGAGACCCAGTACTTC. It is translated as CASSLPGLAGVETQYF.

The V call is TRBV7-7, the J call TRBJ1-4, with D tentatively TRBD1 (5 bases). V lost 5 bases to trimming and J lost 2 bases, with 6 bases between them. The germline V gene has CDR1 SSHAT and CDR2 FNYEAQ (reference sequence). This CDR3 is 13 amino acids long. CDR3 bases: TGTGCCAGCAGCCCAGGGACTAATGAAAAACTGTTTTTT. It codes for CASSPGTNEKLFF.

This clone was seen only a few times. The chain joins TRBV3-1 (or the pseudogene TRBV3-2) to TRBJ1-1; perhaps TRBD1 as D (5 bases). V dropped 8 bases and J dropped 4 bases, with 23 bases sitting between them. There are 16 residues in the CDR3. Germline V gene lookup returns CDR1 LGHDT and CDR2 YNNKEL (reference sequence). DNA of the CDR3: TGTGCCAGCCGACCTTCTGATATGGGGCAGGGCACTGAAGCTTTCTTT. It translates to CASRPSDMGQGTEAFF.

The gene calls are TRBV9 and TRBJ2-2; 13 nucleotides line up with TRBD2. The CDR3 length is 19 residues. V shed 0 bases and J 5 bases; nucleotides not matched to a gene: 10. Germline V gives CDR1 SGDLS, CDR2 YYNGEE. The CDR3 loop is CASSVGRLGLAGNTGELFF. Here the CDR3 DNA reads TGTGCCAGCAGCGTAGGGCGGTTGGGACTAGCGGGAAATACCGGGGAGCTGTTTTTT.

The genes are TRBV2 and TRBJ1-5, with 7 bases identical to TRBD1. The V and J ends lost 0 bases and 4 bases, in that order; junction bases with no gene match: 3. The length of the CDR3 is 15 residues. Germline assignment: CDR1 SNHLY and CDR2 FYNNEI. The CDR3 reads CASSEARDRNQPQHF. The CDR3 DNA is TGTGCCAGCAGTGAAGCGCGGGACAGAAATCAGCCCCAGCATTTT.

The genes are TRBV6-2 or TRBV6-3 and TRBJ2-4, with D perhaps TRBD1 (6 bases). The CDR3 covers 17 residues. The ends were cut back, 2 bases at V and 3 bases at J, with 17 bases in the middle. Germline CDR1 and CDR2: MNHEY and SVGEGT. As DNA, the CDR3 is TGTGCCAGCAGTTACCCTCCACAGGGTAGGGACAAAAACATTCAGTACTTC. Translation: CASSYPPQGRDKNIQYF.

The chain uses TRBV30 and TRBJ1-6; TRBD1 matches 7 bases. The CDR3 extends over 14 amino acids. Germline assignment: CDR1 GTSNPN and CDR2 SVGIG (reference sequence). The trim removed 3 bases at V and 9 bases at J, leaving 8 bases unmatched. The CDR3 coding sequence is TGTGCCTGGAGGCTCGGGACAGATTCTTCACCCCTCCACTTT. It translates to CAWRLGTDSSPLHF. Together with reference TRBV30 and TRBJ1-6, the CDR3 gives the full variable domain: SQTIHQWPATLVQPVGSPLSLECTVEGTSNPNLYWYRQAAGRGLQLLFYSVGIGQISSEVPQNLSASRPQDRQFILSSKKLLLSDSGFYLCAWRLGTDSSPLHFGNGTRLTVT.

The chain joins TRBV30 to TRBJ1-2; 7 bases line up with TRBD1. Germline values: CDR1 GTSNPN, CDR2 SVGIG (reference sequence). V lost 1 base, J lost 4 bases, and 12 bases stayed unmatched. The CDR3 length is 16 residues. In nucleotides, the CDR3 is TGTGCCTGGAGTGCAGAAGACCGGGACAGACTCTATGGCTACACCTTC. It specifies CAWSAEDRDRLYGYTF.

The chain employs TRBV19 and TRBJ2-1; 8 positions match TRBD1. The V gene end was trimmed by 3 bases and the J gene end by 4 bases; junction bases not matched to a gene: 8. The CDR3 sequence is 16 residues long. Germline V CDR1 and CDR2: LNHDA, SQIVND (reference sequence). CDR3 sequence (DNA): TGTGCCAGTAGTATTCCCTGGACAGGGAAGTACAATGAGCAGTTCTTC. The encoded protein is CASSIPWTGKYNEQFF.

This chain joins TRBV7-2 and TRBJ1-5; 7 nucleotides align to TRBD1. Germline values: CDR1 SGHTA, CDR2 FQGNSA. V was clipped by 5 bases and J by 4 bases; unmatched bases: 5. This CDR3 has 14 residues. DNA for the CDR3: TGTGCCAGCAGCATAACAGGGGTTAATCAGCCCCAGCATTTT. Its translation is CASSITGVNQPQHF.

The chain combines TRBV5-1 with TRBJ2-1; TRBD2 aligns across 14 bases. The CDR3 is made up of 17 amino acids. Trimming removed 3 bases from V and 5 bases from J; junction bases left unmatched: 7. The germline V gene encodes CDR1 SGHRS and CDR2 YFSETQ. Written as DNA, the CDR3 is TGCGCCAGCAGCTCCAGGACTAGCGGGAGGTTCGACAATGAGCAGTTCTTC. This gives the protein CASSSRTSGRFDNEQFF.

The gene calls are TRBV3-1 (or the pseudogene TRBV3-2) and TRBJ1-5; 9 bases fit TRBD1. Germline CDR1 reads LGHDT; CDR2 reads YNNKEL (reference sequence). The CDR3 extends over 15 amino acids. J gave up 6 bases and V 2 bases, and 5 bases lay outside the gene matches. The CDR3 loop reads CASSQTTGGVQPQHF. Here the CDR3 DNA reads TGTGCCAGCAGCCAAACTACAGGGGGCGTTCAGCCCCAGCATTTT.

A few counts support this clone. The rearrangement uses TRBV10-3 and TRBJ1-4, with 9 bases lining up with TRBD1. Germline V lookup: CDR1 ENHRY, CDR2 SYGVKD. This CDR3 has 14 amino acids. J lost 7 bases, V lost 6 bases, and 6 bases had no gene match. In nucleotides, the CDR3 is TGTGCCATCAGAGCACAGGGGGCGGGTGAAAAACTGTTTTTT. Amino acids: CAIRAQGAGEKLFF.

The chain links TRBV3-1 (or the pseudogene TRBV3-2) to TRBJ2-3; D is perhaps TRBD1 (6 bases). The germline V and J ends were trimmed by 1 base and 3 bases, with 11 bases remaining between them. The CDR3 sequence is 15 residues long. Germline V gene data show CDR1 as LGHDT and CDR2 as YNNKEL (reference sequence). This chain's CDR3 is CASSQAGAKTDTQYF. The CDR3 DNA reads TGTGCCAGCAGCCAAGCAGGGGCTAAGACAGATACGCAGTATTTT.